Listed below are T cell receptor beta chains from one sample, sequenced in a study of human T cells and chemical hapten exposure. TCRdb analysed the RACE reads with MiXCR anew, one entry per CDR3 protein. The sample contains under 200,000 distinct CDR3 sequences, 25% to 30% of which appear only once. The source was whole blood, collected in connection with sensitization to the hapten diphenylcyclopropenone (DPC). The receptors shown here come from a woman aged 25 to 39 with alopecia areata. Some clones in this sample may be carry-over from other donors' samples. CDR3s include the opening cysteine and the closing phenylalanine or tryptophan.

j_gene: TRBJ2-2; v_gene: TRBV4-3; CDR3aa: CASSLRRLAGANTGELFF
j_gene: TRBJ1-2; v_gene: TRBV28; CDR3aa: CASRWGPLNGYTF
j_gene: TRBJ2-7; v_gene: TRBV6-2/TRBV6-3; CDR3aa: CASSYPTYEQYF
j_gene: TRBJ2-2; v_gene: TRBV29-1; CDR3aa: CSVQGGAIGELFF
j_gene: TRBJ1-1; v_gene: TRBV3-1; CDR3aa: CASSRRGGGTEAFF
j_gene: TRBJ2-7; v_gene: TRBV5-1; CDR3aa: CASKRNSGTDEQYF
j_gene: TRBJ2-3; v_gene: TRBV7-2; CDR3aa: CASSSRDAQYF
j_gene: TRBJ1-1; v_gene: TRBV10-3; CDR3aa: CAISEGGPNTEAFF
j_gene: TRBJ1-1; v_gene: TRBV6-2/TRBV6-3; CDR3aa: CASSYTGRARTEAFF
j_gene: TRBJ2-3; v_gene: TRBV20-1; CDR3aa: CSATPVAGGDTQYF
j_gene: TRBJ2-7; v_gene: TRBV3-1; CDR3aa: CASSRTRDTYEQYF
j_gene: TRBJ2-7; v_gene: TRBV6-5; CDR3aa: CASSARLAGELSSSYEQYF
j_gene: TRBJ1-1; v_gene: TRBV11-3; CDR3aa: CASSLDHGRLNTEAFF
j_gene: TRBJ2-2; v_gene: TRBV24-1; CDR3aa: CATSDFLAGTGELFF
j_gene: TRBJ1-4; v_gene: TRBV5-1; CDR3aa: CASSETGGRNEKLFF
j_gene: TRBJ2-1; v_gene: TRBV5-6; CDR3aa: CASRLGGVHNEQFF
j_gene: TRBJ2-1; v_gene: TRBV29-1; CDR3aa: CSVTSGRGSEQFF
j_gene: TRBJ1-5; v_gene: TRBV2; CDR3aa: CASSPRGRVGNQPQHF
j_gene: TRBJ2-2; v_gene: TRBV6-5; CDR3aa: CASSYPGTGELFF
j_gene: TRBJ2-3; v_gene: TRBV9; CDR3aa: CASSVEGEGGTDTQYF
j_gene: TRBJ1-5; v_gene: TRBV7-9; CDR3aa: CASSFGQGVGQPQHF
j_gene: TRBJ2-5; v_gene: TRBV5-1; CDR3aa: CASSETNQETQYF
j_gene: TRBJ2-5; v_gene: TRBV14; CDR3aa: CASSQDWGPGRQETQYF
j_gene: TRBJ2-7; v_gene: TRBV7-9; CDR3aa: CASRGGKVGIYEQYF
j_gene: TRBJ2-7; v_gene: TRBV11-1; CDR3aa: CASSLDGGGIHGEQYF
j_gene: TRBJ1-2; v_gene: TRBV4-3; CDR3aa: CASSGPPDYGYTF
j_gene: TRBJ2-5; v_gene: TRBV3-1; CDR3aa: CASSQTPGGQETQYF
j_gene: TRBJ1-1; v_gene: TRBV2; CDR3aa: CASSNRRTEAFF
j_gene: TRBJ2-1; v_gene: TRBV5-1; CDR3aa: CASSLRDMEQFF
j_gene: TRBJ1-4; v_gene: TRBV20-1; CDR3aa: CSASPREAATNEKLFF
j_gene: TRBJ2-1; v_gene: TRBV9; CDR3aa: CASSLEREVYNEQFF
j_gene: TRBJ1-4; v_gene: TRBV20-1; CDR3aa: CSARGQRRTEKLFF
j_gene: TRBJ1-5; v_gene: TRBV10-3; CDR3aa: CAISAGKFEPQHF
j_gene: TRBJ2-7; v_gene: TRBV5-4; CDR3aa: CASSLFSAGEMGEQYF
j_gene: TRBJ2-2; v_gene: TRBV3-1; CDR3aa: CASSQGRRNTGELFF
j_gene: TRBJ2-2; v_gene: TRBV6-5; CDR3aa: CASSYRSTGELFF
j_gene: TRBJ2-2; v_gene: TRBV2; CDR3aa: CASSAGQNTGELFF
j_gene: TRBJ2-3; v_gene: TRBV29-1; CDR3aa: CSVPYRGPSDTQYF
j_gene: TRBJ2-5; v_gene: TRBV25-1; CDR3aa: CASQGEGARWETQYF
j_gene: TRBJ2-5; v_gene: TRBV28; CDR3aa: CANQGLEGAQYF
j_gene: TRBJ2-3; v_gene: TRBV10-3; CDR3aa: CAITRQPTDTQYF
j_gene: TRBJ2-1; v_gene: TRBV7-9; CDR3aa: CASSFDPGGVNEQFF
j_gene: TRBJ2-3; v_gene: TRBV5-1; CDR3aa: CASSLDGQGGDTQYF
j_gene: TRBJ2-3; v_gene: TRBV20-1; CDR3aa: CSAGQGGRGTDTQYF
j_gene: TRBJ2-6; v_gene: TRBV28; CDR3aa: CASSFRLPGANVLTF
j_gene: TRBJ2-7; v_gene: TRBV6-5; CDR3aa: CASTPGAAYEQYF
j_gene: TRBJ1-6; v_gene: TRBV20-1; CDR3aa: CSAARPGADNSPLHF
j_gene: TRBJ1-2; v_gene: TRBV29-1; CDR3aa: CSATGVPYGYTF
j_gene: TRBJ1-6; v_gene: TRBV6-5; CDR3aa: CASSYFGVSSSYNSPLHF
j_gene: TRBJ1-3; v_gene: TRBV29-1; CDR3aa: CSVRLINTIYF
j_gene: TRBJ2-6; v_gene: TRBV28; CDR3aa: CASNTGSGANVLTF